The 5 T cell receptor beta chains below come from one sample, sequenced in a study of Graves' ophthalmopathy and Graves' hyperthyroidism. RNA transcripts yielded amplified TCR beta CDR3 regions. Investigators did first-round RT-PCR with HTBI primers, then second-round multiplex PCR. MiXCR, run by TCRdb on the multiplex PCR reads, gives a single entry per CDR3 protein. The profile shows about 410,000 distinct CDR3 sequences, approximately 20% of them singletons. Input material: peripheral blood. The origin of the receptors is a woman between 18 and 29 years old with Graves' ophthalmopathy.

This clonotype was recorded many times. This CDR3 is CASSSTPSTGRAFF. The DNA for the CDR3 is TGCGCCAGCAGCTCCACCCCCAGCACAGGACGGGCTTTCTTT. The V and J genes are TRBV5-1 and TRBJ1-1; a possible D gene is TRBD1 (5 bases). This CDR3 comprises 14 residues. Germline values: CDR1 SGHRS, CDR2 YFSETQ. V was shortened by 3 bases and J by 11 bases, with 20 bases between the two germline ends.

This clonotype was recorded many times. This rearrangement joins TRBV4-3 to TRBJ2-5; D gene ambiguous. V was clipped by 1 base and J by 2 bases, with 5 bases between them. The CDR3 runs to 13 residues. The germline V gene encodes CDR1 LGHNA and CDR2 YSLEER. The CDR3 sequence is CASSQGQQETQYF. The CDR3 DNA reads TGCGCCAGCAGCCAAGGACAACAAGAGACCCAGTACTTC.

Ten or more counts support this clonotype. CDR3 amino acids: CSIVDRGANTEAFF. The CDR3 region has the DNA TGCAGCATTGTCGACAGGGGCGCGAACACTGAAGCTTTCTTT. The chain combines TRBV29-1 with TRBJ1-1, with 8 nucleotides matching TRBD1. V dropped 8 bases and J dropped 1; count of bases not matched to a gene: 9. The CDR3 has 14 residues. In germline, CDR1 is SQVTM, CDR2 ANQGSEA.

This sequence joins TRBV9 and TRBJ2-7; D perhaps matches TRBD1 (6 bases). Germline CDR1 is SGDLS and CDR2 is YYNGEE. V gave up 0 bases and J gave up 4 bases, with 14 bases separating them. CDR3 length: 15 residues. The CDR3 bases are TGTGCCAGCAGCGTAGCGACAGGAGTAGCGTACGAGCAGTACTTC. Its translation is CASSVATGVAYEQYF.

This clonotype has ten or more counts. The chain employs TRBV28 and TRBJ2-7; a possible D gene is TRBD2 (6 bases). The CDR3 totals 16 residues. Germline V lookup: CDR1 MDHEN, CDR2 SYDVKM. V lost 4 bases and J 3 bases, leaving 19 bases between the germline ends. As DNA, the CDR3 is TGTGCCAGCAGTTCCCCGGGACTCTCCAGTCTCTACGAGCAGTACTTC. The encoded protein is CASSSPGLSSLYEQYF.